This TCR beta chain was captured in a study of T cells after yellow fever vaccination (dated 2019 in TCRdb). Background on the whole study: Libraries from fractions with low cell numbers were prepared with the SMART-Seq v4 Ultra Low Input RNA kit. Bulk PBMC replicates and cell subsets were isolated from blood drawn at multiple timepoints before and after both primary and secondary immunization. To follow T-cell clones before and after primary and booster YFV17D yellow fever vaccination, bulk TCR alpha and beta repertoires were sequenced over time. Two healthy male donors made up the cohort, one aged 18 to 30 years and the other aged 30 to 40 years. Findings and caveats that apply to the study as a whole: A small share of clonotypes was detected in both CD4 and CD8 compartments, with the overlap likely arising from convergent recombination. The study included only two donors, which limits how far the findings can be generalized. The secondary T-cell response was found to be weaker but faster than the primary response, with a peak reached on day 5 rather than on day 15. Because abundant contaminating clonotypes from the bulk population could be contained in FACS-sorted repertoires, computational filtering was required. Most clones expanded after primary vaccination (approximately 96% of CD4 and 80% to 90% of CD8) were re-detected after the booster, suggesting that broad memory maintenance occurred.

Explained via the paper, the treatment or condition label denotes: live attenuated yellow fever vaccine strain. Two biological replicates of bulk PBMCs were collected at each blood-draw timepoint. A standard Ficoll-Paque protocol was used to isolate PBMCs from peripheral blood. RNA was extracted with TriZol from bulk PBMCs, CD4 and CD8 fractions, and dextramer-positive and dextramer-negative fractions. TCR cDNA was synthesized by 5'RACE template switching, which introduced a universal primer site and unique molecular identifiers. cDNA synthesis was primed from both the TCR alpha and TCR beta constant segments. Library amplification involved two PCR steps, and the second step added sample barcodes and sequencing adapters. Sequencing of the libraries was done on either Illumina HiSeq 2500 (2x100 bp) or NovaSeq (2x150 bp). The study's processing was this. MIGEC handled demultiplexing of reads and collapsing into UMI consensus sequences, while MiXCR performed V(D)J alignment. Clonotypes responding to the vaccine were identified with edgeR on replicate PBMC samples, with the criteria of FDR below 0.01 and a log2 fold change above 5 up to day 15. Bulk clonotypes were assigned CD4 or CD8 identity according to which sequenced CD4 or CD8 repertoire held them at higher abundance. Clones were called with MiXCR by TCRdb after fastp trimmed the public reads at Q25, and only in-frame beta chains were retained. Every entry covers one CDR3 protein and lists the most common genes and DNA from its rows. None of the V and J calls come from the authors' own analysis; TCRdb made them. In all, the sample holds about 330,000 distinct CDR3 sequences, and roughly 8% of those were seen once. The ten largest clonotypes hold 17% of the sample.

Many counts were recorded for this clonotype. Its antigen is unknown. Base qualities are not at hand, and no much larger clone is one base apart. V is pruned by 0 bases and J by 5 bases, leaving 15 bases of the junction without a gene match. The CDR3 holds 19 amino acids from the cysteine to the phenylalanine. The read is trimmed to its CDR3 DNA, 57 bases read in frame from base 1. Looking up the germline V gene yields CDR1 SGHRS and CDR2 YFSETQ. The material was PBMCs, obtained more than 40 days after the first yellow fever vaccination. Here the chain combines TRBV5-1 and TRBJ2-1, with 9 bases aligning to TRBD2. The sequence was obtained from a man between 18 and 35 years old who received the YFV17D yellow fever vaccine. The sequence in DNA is TGCGCCAGCAGCTTGGCCGGGCGGGGGGGCCTATTATACCACAATGAGCAGTTCTTC. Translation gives CASSLAGRGGLLYHNEQFF. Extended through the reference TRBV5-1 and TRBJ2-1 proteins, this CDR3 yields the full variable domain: KAGVTQTPRYLIKTRGQQVTLSCSPISGHRSVSWYQQTPGQGLQFLFEYFSETQRNKGNFPGRFSGRQFSNSRSEMNVSTLELGDSALYLCASSLAGRGGLLYHNEQFFGPGTRLTVL.